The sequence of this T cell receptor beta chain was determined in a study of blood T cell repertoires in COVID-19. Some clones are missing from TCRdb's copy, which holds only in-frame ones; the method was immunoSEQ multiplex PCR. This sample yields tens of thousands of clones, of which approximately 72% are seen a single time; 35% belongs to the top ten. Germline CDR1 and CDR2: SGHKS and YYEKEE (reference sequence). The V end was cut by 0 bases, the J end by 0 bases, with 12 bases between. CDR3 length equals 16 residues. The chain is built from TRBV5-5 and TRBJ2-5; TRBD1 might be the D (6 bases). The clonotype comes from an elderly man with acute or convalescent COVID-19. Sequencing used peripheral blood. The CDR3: CASSLGRQVYQETQYF. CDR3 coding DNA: TGTGCCAGCAGCTTGGGGAGACAGGTCTACCAAGAGACCCAGTACTTC. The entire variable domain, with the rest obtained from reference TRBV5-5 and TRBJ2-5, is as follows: DAGVTQSPTHLIKTRGQQVTLRCSPISGHKSVSWYQQVLGQGPQFIFQYYEKEERGRGNFPDRFSARQFPNYSSELNVNALLLGDSALYLCASSLGRQVYQETQYFGPGTRLLVL.